This T cell receptor (beta chain) was recorded in a study of T cells in tuberculosis. Specified time point: new active TB diagnosis, blood taken before or within 7 days of starting treatment. The V and J ends lost 3 bases and 3 bases, in that order; junction bases with no gene match: 6. There are 15 residues in the CDR3. CDR1 is LNHNV, CDR2 YYDKDF, per germline (reference sequence). This clone was detected only once. Data came from immunoSEQ multiplex PCR; TCRdb stores just in-frame clones and leaves some out. The sample lists 30,000 or so clones; just over 90% were seen once. The sequences come from PBMCs, collected at tuberculosis diagnosis. This TCR came from an adult with tuberculosis. Some clones in this sample may be carry-over from other donors' samples. This rearrangement joins TRBV15 to TRBJ1-1, with TRBD1 matching 8 bases. The CDR3 protein is CATSSVRGRDTEAFF. Here the CDR3 DNA reads TGTGCCACCAGCAGCGTCAGGGGGCGTGACACTGAAGCTTTCTTT.